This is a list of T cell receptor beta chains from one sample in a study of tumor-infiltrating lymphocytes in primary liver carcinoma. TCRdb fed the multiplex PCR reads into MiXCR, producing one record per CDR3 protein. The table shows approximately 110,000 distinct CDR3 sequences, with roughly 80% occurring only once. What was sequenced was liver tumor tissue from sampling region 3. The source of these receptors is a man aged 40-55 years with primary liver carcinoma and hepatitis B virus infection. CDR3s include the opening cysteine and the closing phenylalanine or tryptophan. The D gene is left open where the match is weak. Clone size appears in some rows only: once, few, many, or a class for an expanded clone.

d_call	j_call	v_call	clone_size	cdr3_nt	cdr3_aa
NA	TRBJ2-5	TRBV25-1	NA	TGTGCCAGCAGTCTAAGCTCAGAGGCCCAGTACTTC	CASSLSSEAQYF
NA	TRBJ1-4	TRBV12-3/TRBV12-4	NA	TGTGCCAGCAGTTTGGCAGGGACTGAAGAACTGTTTTTT	CASSLAGTEELFF
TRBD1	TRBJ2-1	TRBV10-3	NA	TGTGCCATCAGGACAGGGGGAGTCACGGGCTACAATGAGCAGTTCTTC	CAIRTGGVTGYNEQFF
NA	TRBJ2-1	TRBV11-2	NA	TGTGACAGCAACTTGTCGGGGTTCGTCAATGAGCAGTTCTTC	CDSNLSGFVNEQFF
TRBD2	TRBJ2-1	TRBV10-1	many	TGCGCCAGCAGTGCCGGACTAGTCCAAGAGCAGTTCTTC	CASSAGLVQEQFF
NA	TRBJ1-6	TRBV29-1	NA	TGCAGCGTTGGGGATGGGATAAATTCACGCCTCCACTTT	CSVGDGINSRLHF
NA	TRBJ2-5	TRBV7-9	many	TGTGCCAGCAGCTTAGACTTCCAAGAGACCCAGTACTTC	CASSLDFQETQYF
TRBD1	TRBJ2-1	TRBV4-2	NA	TGTGCCGGCAGCCAAGAATTCAGGGGGAGTTACAATGAGCAGTTCTTC	CAGSQEFRGSYNEQFF
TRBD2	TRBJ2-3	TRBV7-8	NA	TGTGCCAGCAACTTGGGACTAGCGGGAGAGAATATGCAGTATTTT	CASNLGLAGENMQYF
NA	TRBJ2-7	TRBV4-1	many	TGCGCCAGCAGCCAAACCCCCGGGACAACCTACGAGCAGTGCTTC	CASSQTPGTTYEQCF
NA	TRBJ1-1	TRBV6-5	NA	TGTGCCAGCACTTACCGACTGACGAACACTAAAGCTTTCTTT	CASTYRLTNTKAFF
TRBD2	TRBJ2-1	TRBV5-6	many	TGTGCCAGCAGCTTGGTTGCGGGAGCTGGGGGCAATGAGCAGTTCTTC	CASSLVAGAGGNEQFF
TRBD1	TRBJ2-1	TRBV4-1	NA	TGCGCCAGCAGCGTGGGACAGCAGATCTTC	CASSVGQQIF
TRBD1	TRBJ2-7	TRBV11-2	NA	TGTGCCAGCAGCTTAGGATGGACAGGGGAAAACGAGGAGTGCTTC	CASSLGWTGENEECF
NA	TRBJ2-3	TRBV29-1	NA	TGCAGCATTGGTGTCAAGGGGACTACGCAGTATTTT	CSIGVKGTTQYF
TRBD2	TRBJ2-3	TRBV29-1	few	TGTAGCGTCCGGACGGGAGGCGGAGATGCGCAGTATTTT	CSVRTGGGDAQYF
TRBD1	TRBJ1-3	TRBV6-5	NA	TGTGCCAGCAGCCTCGGACAGGGGAGAGTGCGAAACACCATATATTTT	CASSLGQGRVRNTIYF
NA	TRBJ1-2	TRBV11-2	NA	TGCGTCTGCAGCTCTAACCCAGGGGAAGGCTACACCTTC	CVCSSNPGEGYTF
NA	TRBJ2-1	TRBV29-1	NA	TGCAGCGTCGTCTTCCCGGGAGTAAGAGGGAATGAGCAGTTCTTC	CSVVFPGVRGNEQFF
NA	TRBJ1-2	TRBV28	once	TGTACCAGTAGTTTTCGGGCTTTCTATGGCTACACCTTC	CTSSFRAFYGYTF
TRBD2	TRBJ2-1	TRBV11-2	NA	TGTGCCAGCAGTCCCCGCGATAGCGGGATTATCTGCAATGAGCAGTTCTTC	CASSPRDSGIICNEQFF
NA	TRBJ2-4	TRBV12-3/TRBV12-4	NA	TGTGTCAGCATTGAAGATTCAGCCAAAAACATTCAGTACTTC	CVSIEDSAKNIQYF
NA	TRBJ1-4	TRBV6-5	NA	TGTGCCAGCAGCCGTGGTTGGACTAACGAAAAACTGTTATTT	CASSRGWTNEKLLF
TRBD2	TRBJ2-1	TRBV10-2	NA	TGCGCCAGCAGTCGCGGACTAGCAGGTGATGAGCAGTTCTTT	CASSRGLAGDEQFF
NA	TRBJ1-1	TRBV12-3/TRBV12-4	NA	TGTGCCAGCAAAGGGCCCCTGGGCACTGAAACTTTCTTT	CASKGPLGTETFF
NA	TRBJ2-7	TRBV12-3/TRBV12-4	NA	TGTGTCAGCAGTATCGGCCACGCCTACGAGCAGTACTTC	CVSSIGHAYEQYF
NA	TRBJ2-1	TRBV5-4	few	TGTGCCAGCACCTCCACTGCGGCTAGCTCCTACAATGTGCAGTTCTTC	CASTSTAASSYNVQFF
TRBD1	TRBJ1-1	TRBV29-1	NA	TGCAGCGCTGGACAGGGCTGGGGTACGAACACTGAAGCTTTCTTT	CSAGQGWGTNTEAFF
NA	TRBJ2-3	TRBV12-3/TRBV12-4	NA	TGTGCCAGGAGTCCCTCGGAAGGCGGGCACACATATACGCAGTATTTT	CARSPSEGGHTYTQYF